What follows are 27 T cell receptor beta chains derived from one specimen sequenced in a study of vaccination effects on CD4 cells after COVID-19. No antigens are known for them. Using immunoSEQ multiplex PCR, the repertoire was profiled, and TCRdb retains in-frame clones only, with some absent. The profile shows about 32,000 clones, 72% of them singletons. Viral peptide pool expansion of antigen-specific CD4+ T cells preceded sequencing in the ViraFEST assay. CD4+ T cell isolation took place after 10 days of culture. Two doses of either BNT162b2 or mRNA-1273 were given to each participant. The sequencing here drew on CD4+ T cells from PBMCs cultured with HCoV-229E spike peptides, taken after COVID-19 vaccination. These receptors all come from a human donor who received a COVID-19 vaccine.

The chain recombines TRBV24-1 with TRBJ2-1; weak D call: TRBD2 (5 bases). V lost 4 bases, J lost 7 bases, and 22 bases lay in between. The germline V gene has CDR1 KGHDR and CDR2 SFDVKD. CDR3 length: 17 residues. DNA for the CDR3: TGTGCCACCAGTGACAGTCTAAGCGGACCTGGGTCGAATGAGCAGTTCTTC. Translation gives CATSDSLSGPGSNEQFF.

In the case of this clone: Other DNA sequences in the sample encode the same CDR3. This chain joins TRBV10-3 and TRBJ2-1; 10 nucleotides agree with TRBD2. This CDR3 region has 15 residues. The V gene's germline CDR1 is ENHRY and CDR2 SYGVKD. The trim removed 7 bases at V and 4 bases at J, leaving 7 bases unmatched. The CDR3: CAIMPSGGGYNEQFF. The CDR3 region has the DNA TGTGCCATCATGCCTAGCGGGGGCGGGTACAATGAGCAGTTCTTC.

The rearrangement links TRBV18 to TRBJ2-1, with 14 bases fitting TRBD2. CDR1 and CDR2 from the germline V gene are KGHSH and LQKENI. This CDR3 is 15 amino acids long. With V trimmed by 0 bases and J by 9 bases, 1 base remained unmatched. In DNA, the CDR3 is TGTGCCAGCTCACCACCGGGACTAGCGGGAGCTGAGCAGTTCTTC. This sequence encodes CASSPPGLAGAEQFF.

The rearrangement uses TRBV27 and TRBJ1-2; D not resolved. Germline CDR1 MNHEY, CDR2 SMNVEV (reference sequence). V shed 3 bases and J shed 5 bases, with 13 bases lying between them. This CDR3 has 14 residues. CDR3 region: CASSFAGLGYGYTF. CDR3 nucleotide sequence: TGTGCCAGCAGTTTCGCGGGGTTAGGATATGGCTACACCTTC.

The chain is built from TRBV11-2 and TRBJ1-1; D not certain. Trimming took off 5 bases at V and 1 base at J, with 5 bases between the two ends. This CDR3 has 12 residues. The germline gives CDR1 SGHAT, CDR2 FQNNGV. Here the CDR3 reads CASSPRNTEAFF. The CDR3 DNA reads TGTGCCAGCAGCCCCAGGAACACTGAAGCTTTCTTT.

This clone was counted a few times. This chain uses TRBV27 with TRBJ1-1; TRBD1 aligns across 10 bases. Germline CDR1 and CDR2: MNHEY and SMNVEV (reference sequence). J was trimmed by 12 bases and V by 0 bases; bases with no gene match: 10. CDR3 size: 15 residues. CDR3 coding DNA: TGTGCCAGCAGTTTATCTGGGTTGACAGGGGGCGCGTCTTTCTTT. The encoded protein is CASSLSGLTGGASFF.

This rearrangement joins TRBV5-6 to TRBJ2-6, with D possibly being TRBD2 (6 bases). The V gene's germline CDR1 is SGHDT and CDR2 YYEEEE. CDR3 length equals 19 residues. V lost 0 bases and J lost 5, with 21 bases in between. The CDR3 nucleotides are TGTGCCAGCAGCTTGGCCGTGGAGGGCCGAGGGTCTCGGGCCAACGTCCTGACTTTC. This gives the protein CASSLAVEGRGSRANVLTF.

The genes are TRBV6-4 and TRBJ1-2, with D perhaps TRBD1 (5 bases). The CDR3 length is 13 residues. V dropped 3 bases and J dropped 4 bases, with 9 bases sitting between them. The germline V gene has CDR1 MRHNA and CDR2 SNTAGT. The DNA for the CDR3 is TGTGCCAGCAGTGAAACGGGACTCTATGGCTACACCTTC. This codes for CASSETGLYGYTF.

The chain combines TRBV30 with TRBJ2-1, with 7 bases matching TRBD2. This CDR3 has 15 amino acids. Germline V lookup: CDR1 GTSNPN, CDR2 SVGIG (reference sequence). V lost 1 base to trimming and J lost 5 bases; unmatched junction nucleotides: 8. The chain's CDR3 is CAWSDGTTPNNEQFF. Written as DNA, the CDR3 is TGTGCCTGGAGTGACGGGACTACCCCAAACAATGAGCAGTTCTTC.

Written as DNA, the CDR3 is TGTGCCAGCAGCCAGCAGGGTGCAGATACGCAGTATTTT. Translation: CASSQQGADTQYF. The chain carries TRBV3-1 (or the pseudogene TRBV3-2) and TRBJ2-3; D is perhaps TRBD1 (5 bases). Germline values: CDR1 LGHDT, CDR2 YNNKEL (reference sequence). CDR3 length: 13 amino acids. V was clipped by 3 bases and J by 4 bases, with 8 bases between them.

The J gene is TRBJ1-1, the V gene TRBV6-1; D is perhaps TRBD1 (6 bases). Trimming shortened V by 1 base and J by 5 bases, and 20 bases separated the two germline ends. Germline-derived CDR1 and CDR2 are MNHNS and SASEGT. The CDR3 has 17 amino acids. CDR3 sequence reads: CASSEGSGTRKGTEAFF. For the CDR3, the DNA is TGTGCCAGCAGTGAAGGCTCCGGGACACGGAAGGGGACTGAAGCTTTCTTT.

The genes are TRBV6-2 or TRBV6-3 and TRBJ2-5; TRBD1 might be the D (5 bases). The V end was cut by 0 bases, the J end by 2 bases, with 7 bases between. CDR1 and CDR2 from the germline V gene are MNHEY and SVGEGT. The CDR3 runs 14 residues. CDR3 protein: CASSYSGAQETQYF. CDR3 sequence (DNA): TGTGCCAGCAGTTACTCAGGGGCTCAAGAGACCCAGTACTTC.

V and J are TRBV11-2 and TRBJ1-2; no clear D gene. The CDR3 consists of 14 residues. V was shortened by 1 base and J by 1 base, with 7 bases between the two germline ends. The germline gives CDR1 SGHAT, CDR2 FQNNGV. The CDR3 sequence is CASSLGRGNYGYTF. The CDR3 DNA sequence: TGTGCCAGCAGCTTAGGTCGGGGTAACTATGGCTACACCTTC.

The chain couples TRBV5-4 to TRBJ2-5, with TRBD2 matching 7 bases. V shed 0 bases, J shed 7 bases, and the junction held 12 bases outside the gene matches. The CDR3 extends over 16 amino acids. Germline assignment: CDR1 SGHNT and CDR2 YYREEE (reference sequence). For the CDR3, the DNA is TGTGCCAGCAGCTTGGAAAGCGGGACGGCCCTGGTGACCCAGTACTTC. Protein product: CASSLESGTALVTQYF.

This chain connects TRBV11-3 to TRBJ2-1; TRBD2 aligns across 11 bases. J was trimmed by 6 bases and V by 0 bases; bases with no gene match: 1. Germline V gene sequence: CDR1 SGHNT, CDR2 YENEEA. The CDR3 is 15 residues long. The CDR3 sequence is CASSLEGLAANEQFF. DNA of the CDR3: TGTGCCAGCAGCTTAGAGGGACTAGCGGCCAATGAGCAGTTCTTC.

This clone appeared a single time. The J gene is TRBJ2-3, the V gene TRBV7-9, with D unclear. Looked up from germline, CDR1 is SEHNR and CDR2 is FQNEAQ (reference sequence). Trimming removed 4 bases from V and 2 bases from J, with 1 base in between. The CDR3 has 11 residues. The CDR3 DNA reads TGTGCCAGCAGCTCCACAGATACGCAGTATTTT. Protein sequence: CASSSTDTQYF.

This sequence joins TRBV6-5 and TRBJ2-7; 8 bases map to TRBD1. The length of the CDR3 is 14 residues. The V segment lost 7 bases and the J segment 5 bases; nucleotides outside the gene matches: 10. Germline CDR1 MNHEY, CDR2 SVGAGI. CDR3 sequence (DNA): TGTGCCAGCACCCAAGGACAGGGAACCAACGAGCAGTACTTC. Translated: CASTQGQGTNEQYF.

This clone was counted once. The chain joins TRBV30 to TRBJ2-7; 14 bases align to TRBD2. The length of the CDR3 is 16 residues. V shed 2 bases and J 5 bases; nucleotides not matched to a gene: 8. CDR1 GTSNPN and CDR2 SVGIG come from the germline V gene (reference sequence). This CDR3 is CAWSKTSGGAKDEQYF. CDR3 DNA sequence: TGTGCCTGGAGTAAGACTAGCGGGGGGGCCAAAGACGAGCAGTACTTC.

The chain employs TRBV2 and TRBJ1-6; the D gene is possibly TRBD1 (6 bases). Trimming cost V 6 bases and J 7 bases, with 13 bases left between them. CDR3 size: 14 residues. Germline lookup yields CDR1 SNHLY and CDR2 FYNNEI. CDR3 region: CASRADSSNSPLHF. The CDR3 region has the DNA TGTGCCAGCAGAGCGGACAGTTCGAATTCACCCCTCCACTTT.

The CDR3 sequence: CASSQRVINSGANVLTF. The CDR3 region has the DNA TGTGCCAGCAGCCAAAGGGTGATTAACTCTGGGGCCAACGTCCTGACTTTC. This chain joins TRBV4-2 and TRBJ2-6, with D uncertain. This CDR3 has 17 amino acids. Germline assignment: CDR1 LGHNA and CDR2 YNFKEQ. Trimming shortened V by 2 bases and J by 0 bases, and 11 bases separated the two germline ends.

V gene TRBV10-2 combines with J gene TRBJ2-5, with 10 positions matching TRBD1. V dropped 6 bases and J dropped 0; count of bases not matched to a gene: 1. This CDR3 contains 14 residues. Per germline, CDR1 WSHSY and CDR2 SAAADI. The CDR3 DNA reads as TGCGCCAGCAGGGACAGGGGGGACCAAGAGACCCAGTACTTC. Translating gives CASRDRGDQETQYF.

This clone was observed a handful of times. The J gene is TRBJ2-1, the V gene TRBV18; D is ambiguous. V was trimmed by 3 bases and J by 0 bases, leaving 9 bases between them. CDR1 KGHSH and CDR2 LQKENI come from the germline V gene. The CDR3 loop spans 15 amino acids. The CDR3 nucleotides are TGTGCCAGCTCACCCTTCCATAGCTCCTACAATGAGCAGTTCTTC. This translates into CASSPFHSSYNEQFF.

DNA for the CDR3: TGTGCCAGCAGCTTACCGGAGCGGGACACAGATACGCAGTATTTT. Amino acids: CASSLPERDTDTQYF. The chain has TRBV7-9 and TRBJ2-3, with 7 bases lining up with TRBD2. Trimming at V came to 2 bases and at J to 2 bases, leaving 4 bases not matched to a gene. The CDR3 consists of 15 residues. Germline CDR1 reads SEHNR; CDR2 reads FQNEAQ (reference sequence).

CDR3 sequence (DNA): TGTGCCAGCAGGGGGGGAGACTCACCCCTCCACTTT. Its translation is CASRGGDSPLHF. The V and J genes are TRBV28 and TRBJ1-6; D perhaps matches TRBD1 (5 bases). The CDR3 loop spans 12 amino acids. Germline V gives CDR1 MDHEN, CDR2 SYDVKM. Trimming shortened V by 6 bases and J by 10 bases, and 10 bases separated the two germline ends.

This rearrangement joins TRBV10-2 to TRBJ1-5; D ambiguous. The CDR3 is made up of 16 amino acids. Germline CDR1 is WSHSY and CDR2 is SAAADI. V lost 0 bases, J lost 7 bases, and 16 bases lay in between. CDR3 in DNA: TGCGCCAGCAGTGAGTCGGGTATGCGGTACGCGCAGCCCCAGCATTTT. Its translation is CASSESGMRYAQPQHF.

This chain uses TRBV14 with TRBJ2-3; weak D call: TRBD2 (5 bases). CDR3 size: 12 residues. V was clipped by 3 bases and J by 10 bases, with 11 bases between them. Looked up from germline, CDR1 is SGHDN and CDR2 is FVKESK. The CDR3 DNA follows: TGTGCCAGCAGCCATCAGAACGGGGCGCAGTATTTT. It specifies CASSHQNGAQYF. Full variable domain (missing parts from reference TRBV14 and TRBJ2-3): EAGVTQFPSHSVIEKGQTVTLRCDPISGHDNLYWYRRVMGKEIKFLLHFVKESKQDESGMPNNRFLAERTGGTYSTLKVQPAELEDSGVYFCASSHQNGAQYFGPGTRLTVL.

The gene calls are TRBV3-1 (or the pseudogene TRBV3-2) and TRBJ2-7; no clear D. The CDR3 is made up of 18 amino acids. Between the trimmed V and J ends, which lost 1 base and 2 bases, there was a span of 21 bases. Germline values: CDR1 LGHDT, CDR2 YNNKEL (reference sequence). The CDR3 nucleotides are TGTGCCAGCAGCCAAGCCCTCCTAAACAGTGTAAGGGCCTACGAGCAGTACTTC. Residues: CASSQALLNSVRAYEQYF.